This entry is about one T cell receptor beta chain. Its antigen is currently unknown. CDR3 size: 15 residues. V lost 5 bases, J lost 4 bases, and 17 bases lay in between. Germline CDR1 is MNHEY and CDR2 is SVGAGI. Through a sample-barcoded 5' primer and a J-beta primer mix, a second PCR was run for about 6 to 11 cycles. TCRdb called the 5' RACE reads again in MiXCR, with one record for every CDR3 protein. The data show about 1.8 million distinct CDR3 sequences, roughly 49% seen once. The sample is drawn from a study of blood T cells in healthy people across ages. General study findings and limits: Both naive CD4+ cell counts and diversity were greater in long-lived donors than in aged donors.

This TCR came from a middle-aged woman in good health. V gene TRBV6-5 combines with J gene TRBJ2-5; D possibly corresponds to TRBD1 (6 bases). Sequencing was performed on blood. In DNA, the CDR3 is TGTGCCAGCAGTAACGACAGGAGCTGGGGAGAGACCCAGTACTTC. This gives the protein CASSNDRSWGETQYF.